This TCR beta chain was sequenced for a study of cytomegalovirus exposure and HLA in healthy donors. Points from the study as a whole: Later work found that TCR association rates differed between HLA loci; DRB1 had the most and HLA-C the fewest.

J gave up 6 bases and V 4 bases, and 13 bases lay outside the gene matches. The germline V gene has CDR1 SGHDN and CDR2 FVKESK. The CDR3 spans 17 residues. Concerning this clone itself: Its antigen is still unknown.

The study ran its PCR with 60 Vbeta and 13 Jbeta primers. TCRdb's copy holds only in-frame clones and misses some; the assay was immunoSEQ multiplex PCR. The table records about 120,000 clones, 80% of them present only once. The source of this sequence is a man aged 25-45 years in good health and CMV-seropositive. The source material was PBMCs. The V gene is TRBV14, the J gene TRBJ2-1; TRBD1 matches 9 bases. This CDR3 reads CASSRRTGARHLNEQFF. The CDR3 nucleotides read TGTGCCAGCAGCCGCCGGACAGGGGCGCGACACCTCAATGAGCAGTTCTTC. Looking up the rest from reference TRBV14 and TRBJ2-1 gives the full variable domain: EAGVTQFPSHSVIEKGQTVTLRCDPISGHDNLYWYRRVMGKEIKFLLHFVKESKQDESGMPNNRFLAERTGGTYSTLKVQPAELEDSGVYFCASSRRTGARHLNEQFFGPGTRLTVL.